This TCR beta chain came from a study of blood T cell repertoires in COVID-19. Those enrolled, adults aged about 18 to 95 years, came from about two dozen US areas. Germline V gene lookup returns CDR1 MNHEY and CDR2 SVGAGI. With V trimmed by 0 bases and J by 9 bases, 5 bases remained unmatched. This CDR3 region has 15 residues. In the original analysis: Amplification of reference gene primers was used by the study to estimate nucleated cell counts. TCRdb keeps only in-frame clones here, not all; method: immunoSEQ multiplex PCR. The V and J calls and clone size are taken from that table; D and trimming were inferred from the DNA. The sample holds approximately 390,000 clones, over 75% seen once.

The origin of this receptor is a woman between 40 and 55 years old with acute COVID-19. The rearrangement joins TRBV6-5 to TRBJ1-6; TRBD1 agrees at 7 bases. The sample taken for sequencing was PBMCs or T cells enriched from blood (not recorded which). The CDR3 loop reads CASSYSTGVVSPLHF. The DNA for the CDR3 is TGTGCCAGCAGTTACTCTACAGGGGTCGTTTCACCCCTCCACTTT.